This entry features one T cell receptor beta chain sequence. V shed 1 base and J shed 3 bases, with 18 bases lying between them. In germline, CDR1 is SEHNR, CDR2 FQNEAQ (reference sequence). The CDR3 is 17 residues long. The sample originates from a study of cytomegalovirus exposure and HLA in healthy donors. Primers for the PCR totalled 60 Vbeta and 13 Jbeta. Method: immunoSEQ multiplex PCR; TCRdb's copy keeps in-frame clones and lacks some. The table lists just under 250,000 clones, about four fifths of them singletons, with around 5.4% in the top ten. The specimen was PBMCs. This rearrangement joins TRBV7-9 to TRBJ1-2; D is perhaps TRBD1 (5 bases). The source of this sequence is a woman aged 40 to 50 in good health and CMV-seropositive. The CDR3 loop is CASSLVTEGTMDYGYTF. The CDR3, as DNA: TGTGCCAGCAGCTTAGTGACGGAGGGGACGATGGACTATGGCTACACCTTC.